This record concerns one TCR beta chain sequence. Its specificity is not known. The sample is drawn from a study of vaccination and CD4 T cells after COVID-19. The treatment was: roughly 10-day PBMC culture with coronavirus spike peptide pools or control peptides (ViraFEST assay). Cultured CD4+ T-cell DNA underwent Oncomine TCR Beta short-read sequencing. A single record per CDR3 protein comes from TCRdb applying MiXCR to the PCR reads. The sample includes around 7,000 distinct CDR3 sequences, more than 60% of them seen just once. The CDR3 covers 16 residues. The germline CDR1 and CDR2 sequences are MNHNS and SASEGT. With V trimmed by 6 bases and J by 0 bases, 11 bases remained unmatched.

The chain combines TRBV6-1 with TRBJ2-7; TRBD2 matches at 7 bases. This receptor was obtained from a human donor who had recovered from COVID-19. The sequenced material came from CD4+ T cells from blood, cultured in vitro. The CDR3 is CASSSIAGRSSYEQYF. The CDR3, as DNA: TGTGCCAGCAGCAGTATAGCGGGTCGAAGCTCCTACGAGCAGTACTTC.